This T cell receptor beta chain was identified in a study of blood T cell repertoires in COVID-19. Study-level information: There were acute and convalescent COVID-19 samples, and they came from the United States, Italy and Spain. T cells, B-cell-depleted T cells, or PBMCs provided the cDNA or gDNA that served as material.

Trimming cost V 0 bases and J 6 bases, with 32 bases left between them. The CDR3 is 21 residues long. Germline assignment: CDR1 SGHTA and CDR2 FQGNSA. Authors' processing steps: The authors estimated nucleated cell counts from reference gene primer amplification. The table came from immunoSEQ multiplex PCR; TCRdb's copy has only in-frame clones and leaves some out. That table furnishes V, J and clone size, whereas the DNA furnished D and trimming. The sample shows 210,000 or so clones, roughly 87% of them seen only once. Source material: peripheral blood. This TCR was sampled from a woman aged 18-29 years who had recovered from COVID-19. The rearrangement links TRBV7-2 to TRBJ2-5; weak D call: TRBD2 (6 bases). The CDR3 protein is CASSLAFWRRSSAVPSKTQYF. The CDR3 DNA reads TGTGCCAGCAGCTTAGCATTCTGGCGGCGTTCTAGCGCCGTTCCATCGAAGACCCAGTACTTC.